This T cell receptor (beta chain) came from a study of T cell responses to AZD1222 COVID-19 vaccine. Study overall: Second-dose intervals near 4 or 12 weeks were combined. General study points: It should be noted that donors were predominantly white British and more often female, and clonal diversity was possibly underestimated.

Looked up from germline, CDR1 is SGHRS and CDR2 is YFSETQ. The CDR3 has 14 residues. V shed 1 base and J 5 bases; nucleotides not matched to a gene: 6. Produced via immunoSEQ multiplex PCR; TCRdb's table is partial and in-frame only. The sample lists 100,000 to 150,000 clones, around 88% occurring once. A note on this clone: Its antigen is unknown.

The rearrangement uses TRBV5-1 and TRBJ2-7; 7 bases line up with TRBD1. The specimen comprised peripheral blood, sampled on day 0 of AZD1222 vaccination. The clonotype originates from an adult in good health. CDR3 nucleotide sequence: TGCGCCAGCAGCTTGACCACAGGGGCCCACGAGCAGTACTTC. This translates into CASSLTTGAHEQYF.